The 24 T cell receptor beta chains in this list originate from one sample, sequenced in a study of blood T cell repertoires in COVID-19. Generated by immunoSEQ multiplex PCR, the TCRdb table keeps only in-frame clones and is missing some. The sample lists 72,000 or so clones, about 85% seen once, with under 40% in the top ten. Material for sequencing was peripheral blood. The receptors derive from a woman aged 80 or older with active or convalescent COVID-19.

The chain carries TRBV28 and TRBJ1-2; no clear D. The V gene's germline CDR1 is MDHEN and CDR2 SYDVKM. Deletions cut 5 bases from V and 7 bases from J, with 8 bases between. CDR3 length equals 11 residues. CDR3 protein: CASSGPVGYTF. The CDR3, as DNA: TGTGCCAGCAGTGGCCCCGTTGGCTACACCTTC.

The chain has TRBV7-6 and TRBJ2-1; TRBD2 is a possible D gene (5 bases). CDR3 length: 16 residues. From germline, CDR1 is SGHVS and CDR2 FNYEAQ. The germline V and J ends were trimmed by 3 bases and 4 bases, with 16 bases remaining between them. CDR3 sequence: CASSLGRAESYNEQFF. CDR3 DNA: TGTGCCAGCAGCTTGGGGAGAGCGGAATCATACAATGAGCAGTTCTTC.

This chain joins TRBV2 and TRBJ2-3; 9 bases are a match to TRBD2. The CDR3 totals 17 residues. After removal of 2 bases from V and 0 bases from J, the junction contained 6 bases not matched to a gene. Germline loops: CDR1 SNHLY, CDR2 FYNNEI. The CDR3 region has the DNA TGTGCCAGCAGTGAATTTGGGCTAGCGGGGAGCACAGATACGCAGTATTTT. The encoded protein is CASSEFGLAGSTDTQYF. The full variable domain, in which reference TRBV2 and TRBJ2-3 provide the parts outside the CDR3, is EPEVTQTPSHQVTQMGQEVILRCVPISNHLYFYWYRQILGQKVEFLVSFYNNEISEKSEIFDDQFSVERPDGSNFTLKIRSTKLEDSAMYFCASSEFGLAGSTDTQYFGPGTRLTVL.

A remark on this clone: A read error is likely, as this CDR3 ends without the conserved phenylalanine or tryptophan. The limits of the CDR3 on the DNA are not certain, so only TCRdb's listed CDR3 is given. The chain joins TRBV6-2 or TRBV6-3 to TRBJ1-2; TRBD1 was called by the table and not checked on the DNA. Germline V gene data show CDR1 as MNHEY and CDR2 as SVGEGT. The CDR3 is made up of 10 amino acids, end residues included. CDR3 residues: CASSYHRAIR.

This chain connects TRBV27 to TRBJ2-3; D is perhaps TRBD1 (5 bases). Trimming took off 7 bases at V and 0 bases at J, with 14 bases between the two ends. The CDR3 has 15 amino acids. Germline CDR1 reads MNHEY; CDR2 reads SMNVEV (reference sequence). The CDR3 nucleotides are TGTGCCAGCACCACTTCAGGGATAAGCACAGATACGCAGTATTTT. It codes for CASTTSGISTDTQYF.

This chain uses TRBV28 with TRBJ2-2; 10 bases agree with TRBD1. V was pared by 6 bases and J by 4 bases, with 5 bases of the junction left unmatched. The germline gives CDR1 MDHEN, CDR2 SYDVKM. This CDR3 is 15 amino acids long. The CDR3, as DNA: TGTGCCAGCAGACCGGGACAGGGGCGCACCGGGGAGCTGTTTTTT. Protein sequence: CASRPGQGRTGELFF.

In this sample, this clone turned up a few times. The gene calls are TRBV5-6 and TRBJ1-4, with 7 nucleotides matching TRBD1. The ends lost 4 bases at V and 0 bases at J; junction bases unmatched: 6. The germline gives CDR1 SGHDT, CDR2 YYEEEE. The CDR3 length is 16 residues. The CDR3 sequence is CASSTTGVATNEKLFF. CDR3 nucleotide sequence: TGTGCCAGCAGCACTACAGGGGTTGCAACTAATGAAAAACTGTTTTTT.

V usage is TRBV11-2 and J usage is TRBJ2-7; D unresolved. The length of the CDR3 is 13 residues. The ends were cut back, 8 bases at V and 5 bases at J, with 16 bases in the middle. Germline-derived CDR1 and CDR2 are SGHAT and FQNNGV. This CDR3 is CASSQAPTDEQYF. The DNA of the CDR3 is TGTGCCAGCTCGCAGGCCCCGACCGACGAGCAGTACTTC.

The genes are TRBV29-1 and TRBJ2-3, with TRBD1 matching 9 bases. Germline lookup yields CDR1 SQVTM and CDR2 ANQGSEA. The ends lost 7 bases at V and 5 bases at J; junction bases unmatched: 10. The CDR3 spans 14 residues. CDR3 in amino acids: CSADTGGGEDTQYF. CDR3 DNA: TGCAGCGCGGACACAGGGGGCGGAGAAGATACGCAGTATTTT.

V gene TRBV30 combines with J gene TRBJ1-1, with 9 bases aligning to TRBD1. V lost 1 base, J lost 0 bases, and 3 bases stayed unmatched. The length of the CDR3 is 15 residues. Per the germline V gene, CDR1 is GTSNPN and CDR2 is SVGIG (reference sequence). CDR3 region: CAWSADRGMNTEAFF. The CDR3 nucleotides are TGTGCCTGGAGTGCGGACAGGGGAATGAACACTGAAGCTTTCTTT. The full variable domain, with the rest looked up from reference TRBV30 and TRBJ1-1, is SQTIHQWPATLVQPVGSPLSLECTVEGTSNPNLYWYRQAAGRGLQLLFYSVGIGQISSEVPQNLSASRPQDRQFILSSKKLLLSDSGFYLCAWSADRGMNTEAFFGQGTRLTVV.

V is TRBV12-3 or TRBV12-4 and J is TRBJ2-1, with D possibly being TRBD2 (5 bases). V was cut by 3 bases and J by 10 bases, with 13 bases left in between. The CDR3 sequence is 13 residues long. CDR3 region: CASSFGTGMEQFF. The CDR3, as DNA: TGTGCCAGCAGTTTTGGCACGGGGATGGAGCAGTTCTTC.

The chain employs TRBV9 and TRBJ1-2, with 11 bases aligning to TRBD1. This CDR3 is 15 amino acids long. J gave up 14 bases and V 3 bases, and 15 bases lay outside the gene matches. CDR1 SGDLS and CDR2 YYNGEE come from the germline V gene. CDR3 region: CASSANRDRGDAGTF. The CDR3 DNA is TGTGCCAGCAGCGCCAACCGGGACAGGGGGGATGCGGGGACCTTC.

This clone appeared a single time. V usage is TRBV6-4 and J usage is TRBJ2-3; D is perhaps TRBD2 (6 bases). This CDR3 has 14 residues. CDR1 and CDR2 (germline): MRHNA, SNTAGT. Trimming took 6 bases from V and 6 from J, leaving 16 bases between them. The CDR3 DNA sequence: TGTGCCAGCAGCTCGGACTCGGGGGTGGATACGCAGTATTTT. It is translated as CASSSDSGVDTQYF.

The chain couples TRBV4-3 to TRBJ1-2; no clear D. Trimming cost V 0 bases and J 4 bases, with 9 bases left between them. Germline V gives CDR1 LGHNA, CDR2 YSLEER. The CDR3 is 14 residues long. The CDR3 DNA follows: TGCGCCAGCAGCCAAGATATCGGTGGCTATGGCTACACCTTC. This encodes CASSQDIGGYGYTF.

V usage is TRBV18 and J usage is TRBJ1-4; D gene uncertain. The CDR3 runs to 15 residues. Per the germline V gene, CDR1 is KGHSH and CDR2 is LQKENI. V gave up 0 bases and J gave up 0 bases, with 5 bases separating them. DNA for the CDR3: TGTGCCAGCTCACCACCCAATCCAACTAATGAAAAACTGTTTTTT. This gives the protein CASSPPNPTNEKLFF. Looking up the rest from reference TRBV18 and TRBJ1-4 gives the full variable domain: NAGVMQNPRHLVRRRGQEARLRCSPMKGHSHVYWYRQLPEEGLKFMVYLQKENIIDESGMPKERFSAEFPKEGPSILRIQQVVRGDSAAYFCASSPPNPTNEKLFFGSGTQLSVL.

This clone came up a few times. The chain recombines TRBV28 with TRBJ1-3; 8 nucleotides line up with TRBD1. After removal of 6 bases from V and 2 bases from J, the junction contained 6 bases not matched to a gene. The CDR3 is made up of 15 amino acids. Germline V gene lookup returns CDR1 MDHEN and CDR2 SYDVKM. The CDR3 loop reads CASRDRGVAGNTIYF. The CDR3 DNA follows: TGTGCCAGCAGAGACAGGGGCGTAGCTGGAAACACCATATATTTT.

The chain has TRBV4-3 and TRBJ1-1; D perhaps matches TRBD1 (5 bases). Germline CDR1 is LGHNA and CDR2 is YSLEER. V was trimmed by 0 bases and J by 4 bases, leaving 9 bases between them. The CDR3 runs to 14 residues. CDR3 protein: CASSQDHRGTEAFF. The CDR3 coding sequence is TGCGCCAGCAGCCAAGATCATAGGGGCACTGAAGCTTTCTTT.

The V and J genes are TRBV5-6 and TRBJ2-7; D remains ambiguous. Trimming stripped 1 base from V and 5 bases from J, with 10 bases between. This CDR3 spans 13 amino acids. Per germline, CDR1 SGHDT and CDR2 YYEEEE. For the CDR3, the DNA is TGTGCCAGCAGCTTGTGGGTTAGCAACGAGCAGTACTTC. This translates into CASSLWVSNEQYF.

The V call is TRBV3-1 (or the pseudogene TRBV3-2), the J call TRBJ2-3, with D perhaps matching TRBD2 (7 bases). Trimming removed 4 bases at V and 1 base at J, with 12 bases between. Germline V lookup: CDR1 LGHDT, CDR2 YNNKEL (reference sequence). CDR3 length equals 15 residues. The DNA for the CDR3 is TGTGCCAGCAGCCCGGAGGGGGGGGGCACAGATACGCAGTATTTT. Translated: CASSPEGGGTDTQYF.

This clone was recorded once. The chain carries TRBV7-9 and TRBJ2-5; the match to TRBD2 covers 12 bases. Trimming took 4 bases from V and 5 from J; bases not matched to a gene: 11. There are 17 residues in the CDR3. Germline CDR1 and CDR2: SEHNR and FQNEAQ (reference sequence). CDR3 sequence (DNA): TGTGCCAGCAGCTCGCCTAGCGGGGGGGCCGAAATTGAGACCCAGTACTTC. Translation: CASSSPSGGAEIETQYF.

The rearrangement joins TRBV5-5 to TRBJ2-5; D perhaps matches TRBD2 (5 bases). The V gene's germline CDR1 is SGHKS and CDR2 YYEKEE (reference sequence). CDR3 length: 13 amino acids. Deletions cut 4 bases from V and 7 bases from J, with 14 bases between. CDR3 protein: CASSPDGVGTQYF. The CDR3 bases are TGTGCCAGCAGCCCAGACGGGGTGGGGACCCAGTACTTC.

The chain recombines TRBV21-1 with TRBJ1-2; the tabulated D call, TRBD1, remains unverified against the DNA. TRBV21-1 is marked as a pseudogene. This CDR3 comprises 15 residues. The CDR3 region has the DNA TGTGCCAGCAGCAAAGAAGGGGGTGGAGGCTATGGCTACACCTTC. It codes for CASSKEGGGGYGYTF.

This chain joins TRBV27 and TRBJ1-1; D call uncertain. Germline V gene lookup returns CDR1 MNHEY and CDR2 SMNVEV (reference sequence). Trimming removed 0 bases at V and 0 bases at J, with 8 bases between. CDR3 length: 15 residues. This CDR3 reads CASSLSWGVNTEAFF. The CDR3, as DNA: TGTGCCAGCAGTTTATCCTGGGGAGTGAACACTGAAGCTTTCTTT.

The chain is built from TRBV19 and TRBJ1-4; D not certain. The germline V gene has CDR1 LNHDA and CDR2 SQIVND (reference sequence). CDR3 length equals 13 residues. The V end lost 6 bases, the J end lost 7 bases, and 12 bases lay between the germline ends. CDR3 residues: CASSQYPGEKLFF. DNA for the CDR3: TGTGCCAGTAGCCAATACCCGGGTGAAAAACTGTTTTTT.